Below are 5 T cell receptor beta chains sequenced from a single sample in a study of T cell responses to AZD1222 COVID-19 vaccine. Measured with immunoSEQ multiplex PCR; TCRdb has only the in-frame clones, and not every one. The data hold tens of thousands of clones, with roughly 91% observed a single time. The specimen was peripheral blood, collected on day 0 of AZD1222 vaccination. These receptors were taken from an adult in good health.

This clone was detected only once. V gene TRBV12-3 or TRBV12-4 combines with J gene TRBJ1-1; D is possibly TRBD1 (6 bases). The V gene lost 2 bases and the J gene lost 6 bases, with 10 bases spanning the gap. This CDR3 is built from 13 residues. The CDR3 loop reads CASSLRQAAEAFF. In DNA, the CDR3 is TGTGCCAGCAGTTTAAGACAGGCGGCTGAAGCTTTCTTT.

This clone appeared a single time. V is TRBV12-5 and J is TRBJ1-1; D remains unclear. CDR1 is LGHNT and CDR2 is FRNRAP in the germline V gene. V shed 1 base and J shed 4 bases, with 10 bases lying between them. CDR3 length equals 14 residues. The CDR3 is CASGLEGRGTEAFF. The CDR3 region has the DNA TGTGCTAGTGGTTTGGAGGGTCGTGGCACTGAAGCTTTCTTT. Using reference TRBV12-5 and TRBJ1-1 for the parts outside the CDR3, the full variable domain is DARVTQTPRHKVTEMGQEVTMRCQPILGHNTVFWYRQTMMQGLELLAYFRNRAPLDDSGMPKDRFSAEMPDATLATLKIQPSEPRDSAVYFCASGLEGRGTEAFFGQGTRLTVV.

The chain is built from TRBV19 and TRBJ1-1, with D unclear. Trimming stripped 1 base from V and 0 bases from J, with 12 bases between. The CDR3 extends over 16 amino acids. From germline, CDR1 is LNHDA and CDR2 SQIVND (reference sequence). CDR3 protein: CASSIGHGSMNTEAFF. The CDR3 DNA reads as TGTGCCAGTAGTATAGGGCACGGCTCAATGAACACTGAAGCTTTCTTT.

The chain recombines TRBV6-2 or TRBV6-3 with TRBJ2-1; 9 bases agree with TRBD2. The V and J ends lost 0 bases and 4 bases, in that order; junction bases with no gene match: 7. The CDR3 loop spans 17 amino acids. From germline, CDR1 is MNHEY and CDR2 SVGEGT. The CDR3 sequence: CASSYSIPSGVYNEQFF. The CDR3 bases are TGTGCCAGCAGTTACTCGATCCCTAGCGGGGTATACAATGAGCAGTTCTTC.

This clone was seen a few times. V usage is TRBV27 and J usage is TRBJ2-7, with TRBD2 as a possible D gene (6 bases). This CDR3 contains 13 residues. Germline assignment: CDR1 MNHEY and CDR2 SMNVEV (reference sequence). V was trimmed by 6 bases and J by 6 bases, leaving 15 bases between them. The CDR3 protein is CASRPLAVSEQYF. CDR3 nucleotides: TGTGCCAGCAGACCCTTAGCGGTGAGCGAGCAGTACTTC.